At least ten counts were recorded for the clone carrying this T cell receptor beta chain. Its antigen is unknown. This specimen belongs to a study of read filtering for tumor transcriptome and immune sequencing. Study overall: The cohort had more than 16 men and some 13 women aged roughly 47 to 85, mean roughly 70 years. Revised staging placed about 8 patients in R-ISS I, some 17 in II, 7 in III.

The library was built from 400 ng RNA with molecular barcoded adaptors for alpha/delta and beta/gamma chains. TCRdb processed the reads anew with MiXCR; each CDR3 protein has one entry. The sample holds under 35,000 distinct CDR3 sequences, roughly 20% seen once. Notes on the study in general: Dropping single-read clonotypes raised IR-seq and RNA-seq shared-clonotype correlation.

Germline V gene lookup returns CDR1 SGHAT and CDR2 FQNNGV. V was shortened by 8 bases and J by 1 base, with 9 bases between the two germline ends. CDR3 size: 14 residues. The sequence derives from a donor at least 40 years old with multiple myeloma. The sample consisted of a population of CD138-negative cells sorted from bone marrow. The chain carries TRBV11-2 and TRBJ2-6; D remains unclear. CDR3 residues: CASGIVSGANVLTF. Here the CDR3 DNA reads TGTGCCAGCGGAATCGTGTCTGGGGCCAACGTCCTGACTTTC.